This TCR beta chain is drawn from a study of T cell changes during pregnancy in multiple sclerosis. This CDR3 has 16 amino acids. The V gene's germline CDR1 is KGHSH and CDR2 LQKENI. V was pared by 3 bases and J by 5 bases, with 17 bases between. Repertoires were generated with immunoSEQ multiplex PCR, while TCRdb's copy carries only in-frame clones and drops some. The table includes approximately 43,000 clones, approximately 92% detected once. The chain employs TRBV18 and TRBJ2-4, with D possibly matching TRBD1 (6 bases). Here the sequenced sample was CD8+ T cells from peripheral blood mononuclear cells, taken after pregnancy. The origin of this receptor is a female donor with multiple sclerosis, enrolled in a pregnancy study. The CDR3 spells CASSPYSTGNQNIQYF. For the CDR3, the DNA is TGTGCCAGCTCACCTTATTCTACAGGGAACCAAAACATTCAGTACTTC.